The 27 T cell receptor beta chains given below trace back to one sample, sequenced in a study of beta chain features in type 1 diabetes. Study conclusions and caveats: Significant though moderate, a shortening of TCRB CDR3s appeared in all four CD4+ subsets of Type 1 diabetes patients.

Reverse transcription of all isolated RNA meant that expressed TCRB transcripts were sequenced. Clones were sequenced by immunoSEQ multiplex PCR, and TCRdb holds only the in-frame ones, with some missing. The data show 230,000 or so clones, around 16% seen once. Their target antigens are unknown. The sample consisted of naive CD4+ T cells from blood. The origin of the receptors is a man aged 25-45 years with type 1 diabetes.

The V call is TRBV11-2, the J call TRBJ1-4; no firm D call. The V gene's germline CDR1 is SGHAT and CDR2 FQNNGV. CDR3 size: 11 residues. The ends were cut back, 6 bases at V and 4 bases at J, with 3 bases in the middle. The CDR3 is CASRNNEKLFF. In DNA form, the CDR3 reads TGTGCCAGCAGGAATAATGAAAAACTGTTTTTT.

The J gene is TRBJ2-5, the V gene TRBV14, with D possibly TRBD2 on 6 matching bases. V was pared by 6 bases and J by 2 bases, with 22 bases between. There are 17 residues in the CDR3. CDR1 is SGHDN, CDR2 FVKESK, per germline. The CDR3 DNA follows: TGTGCCAGCAGTCCCTGGACATCGTTGGGGACTCAAGAGACCCAGTACTTC. Protein sequence: CASSPWTSLGTQETQYF.

This clone was observed a few times. The rearrangement joins TRBV28 to TRBJ2-7; D remains unclear. V lost 4 bases, J lost 2 bases, and 12 bases lay in between. Germline V gives CDR1 MDHEN, CDR2 SYDVKM. This CDR3 is 14 amino acids long. CDR3 bases: TGTGCCAGCAGTTCCCGAAGATGGCCCTACGAGCAGTACTTC. Translation gives CASSSRRWPYEQYF.

This clone was detected only a few times. This chain connects TRBV30 to TRBJ2-7, with D unclear. CDR1 and CDR2 from the germline V gene are GTSNPN and SVGIG (reference sequence). Trimming cost V 2 bases and J 0 bases, with 5 bases left between them. CDR3 size: 12 residues. CDR3 coding DNA: TGTGCCTGGAGTCTCAGCTCCTACGAGCAGTACTTC. This translates into CAWSLSSYEQYF. Using reference TRBV30 and TRBJ2-7 for the parts outside the CDR3, the full variable domain is SQTIHQWPATLVQPVGSPLSLECTVEGTSNPNLYWYRQAAGRGLQLLFYSVGIGQISSEVPQNLSASRPQDRQFILSSKKLLLSDSGFYLCAWSLSSYEQYFGPGTRLTVT.

There are a few counts of this clone. V is TRBV5-1 and J is TRBJ1-1, with TRBD1 as a possible D gene (6 bases). From germline, CDR1 is SGHRS and CDR2 YFSETQ. The CDR3 spans 14 residues. Trimming pared 5 bases from V and 0 bases from J, leaving 11 bases between. The CDR3 protein is CASRRDIMNTEAFF. The CDR3 bases are TGCGCCAGCAGACGGGACATTATGAACACTGAAGCTTTCTTT.

This clone was seen a few times. The CDR3 nucleotides are TGTGCCAGCAGCGCCCAGACAGGGGTCCAGGAGACCCAGTACTTC. It yields the protein CASSAQTGVQETQYF. The chain links TRBV4-2 to TRBJ2-5; TRBD1 aligns across 8 bases. J was trimmed by 5 bases and V by 5 bases; bases with no gene match: 10. The germline V gene encodes CDR1 LGHNA and CDR2 YNFKEQ. The CDR3 is made up of 15 amino acids.

The table lists this clone with a few counts. Other DNA sequences in the sample encode the same CDR3. The chain combines TRBV28 with TRBJ2-6; D call uncertain. V was pared by 3 bases and J by 0 bases, with 3 bases between. Germline V gives CDR1 MDHEN, CDR2 SYDVKM. The CDR3 runs 14 residues. DNA for the CDR3: TGTGCCAGCAGTTTTTCCTCTGGGGCCAACGTCCTGACTTTC. Amino acid sequence: CASSFSSGANVLTF.

This clone was seen a few times. V gene TRBV5-1 combines with J gene TRBJ2-3, with TRBD2 as a possible D gene (5 bases). Germline CDR1 reads SGHRS; CDR2 reads YFSETQ. V lost 6 bases, J lost 5 bases, and 16 bases lay in between. The CDR3 extends over 14 amino acids. The CDR3, as DNA: TGCGCCAGCAACTTCGGGGAACCGAGAGATACGCAGTATTTT. As protein: CASNFGEPRDTQYF.

This clone has just a few counts. The chain recombines TRBV7-2 with TRBJ1-2; D gene uncertain. The CDR3 runs 13 residues. The germline V gene encodes CDR1 SGHTA and CDR2 FQGNSA. With 5 bases removed from V and 1 base from J, the gap between germline ends came to 8 bases. The CDR3 DNA follows: TGTGCCAGCAGCGTGGGATATAACTATGGCTACACCTTC. Amino acid sequence: CASSVGYNYGYTF. Together with reference TRBV7-2 and TRBJ1-2, the CDR3 gives the full variable domain: GAGVSQSPSNKVTEKGKDVELRCDPISGHTALYWYRQSLGQGLEFLIYFQGNSAPDKSGLPSDRFSAERTGGSVSTLTIQRTQQEDSAVYLCASSVGYNYGYTFGSGTRLTVV.

This clone was seen a few times. The CDR3 DNA follows: TGTGCCACCAGCACGCGGACTAGCGGGGAAGAGACCCAGTACTTC. Its translation is CATSTRTSGEETQYF. V gene TRBV15 combines with J gene TRBJ2-5; 12 positions match TRBD2. The trim removed 4 bases at V and 3 bases at J, leaving 3 bases unmatched. Germline V gene data show CDR1 as LNHNV and CDR2 as YYDKDF (reference sequence). CDR3 length equals 15 residues.

As to this clone: The sample contains more than one DNA sequence encoding this CDR3. This rearrangement joins TRBV9 to TRBJ2-7; 7 bases line up with TRBD2. J was trimmed by 2 bases and V by 2 bases; bases with no gene match: 4. CDR3 length: 14 residues. CDR1 is SGDLS and CDR2 is YYNGEE in the germline V gene. The CDR3 protein is CASSVGGSTYEQYF. The CDR3 DNA reads TGTGCCAGCAGCGTGGGCGGGAGTACCTACGAGCAGTACTTC.

This chain uses TRBV25-1 with TRBJ1-2; 10 bases fit TRBD1. CDR1 and CDR2 from the germline V gene are MGHDK and SYGVNS. The CDR3 has 14 amino acids. V lost 6 bases and J lost 8; bases outside the gene matches: 9. CDR3 loop: CASSTGQGETGYTF. Written as DNA, the CDR3 is TGTGCCAGCAGCACCGGACAGGGGGAGACGGGCTACACCTTC.

There are a few counts of this clone. In nucleotides, the CDR3 is TGCGCCAGTACAGTATCGGGACAGGGAGATGAAAAACTGTTTTTT. Its protein product is CASTVSGQGDEKLFF. The chain carries TRBV23-1 and TRBJ1-4, with 9 bases identical to TRBD1. TRBV23-1 is an open reading frame whose function is uncertain. The CDR3 contains 15 residues. V shed 9 bases, J shed 6 bases, and the junction held 11 bases outside the gene matches.

The chain has TRBV7-2 and TRBJ2-1; no clear D. Germline loops: CDR1 SGHTA, CDR2 FQGNSA. The CDR3 is made up of 14 amino acids. Trimming removed 2 bases from V and 5 bases from J, with 10 bases in between. CDR3 bases: TGTGCCAGCAGCTTACAAGGAATCCACAATGAGCAGTTCTTC. It specifies CASSLQGIHNEQFF.

This clone was detected a few times. The chain recombines TRBV25-1 with TRBJ2-4; 11 nucleotides match TRBD2. V lost 8 bases and J lost 8; bases outside the gene matches: 5. The germline V gene encodes CDR1 MGHDK and CDR2 SYGVNS. The CDR3 contains 13 residues. The DNA of the CDR3 is TGTGCCAGCCAGCTAGCGGGAGGAGACATTCAGTACTTC. It translates to CASQLAGGDIQYF.

This clone was observed a handful of times. The rearrangement uses TRBV7-2 and TRBJ2-1; the D is unclear. This CDR3 spans 12 amino acids. V lost 1 base and J 10 bases, leaving 8 bases between the germline ends. The germline CDR1 and CDR2 sequences are SGHTA and FQGNSA. The CDR3: CASSLVTPEQFF. The CDR3 DNA sequence: TGTGCCAGCAGCTTAGTAACCCCCGAGCAGTTCTTC. Together with reference TRBV7-2 and TRBJ2-1, the CDR3 gives the full variable domain: GAGVSQSPSNKVTEKGKDVELRCDPISGHTALYWYRQSLGQGLEFLIYFQGNSAPDKSGLPSDRFSAERTGGSVSTLTIQRTQQEDSAVYLCASSLVTPEQFFGPGTRLTVL.

The gene calls are TRBV9 and TRBJ2-3, with TRBD1 matching 9 bases. Trimming at V came to 5 bases and at J to 1 base, leaving 5 bases not matched to a gene. CDR3 length equals 15 residues. Germline V CDR1 and CDR2: SGDLS, YYNGEE. CDR3 sequence reads: CASSGTGTGTDTQYF. The CDR3 DNA follows: TGTGCCAGCAGTGGGACAGGGACCGGCACAGATACGCAGTATTTT.

The chain uses TRBV6-4 and TRBJ1-5; perhaps TRBD1 as D (5 bases). Trimming shortened V by 7 bases and J by 3 bases, and 19 bases separated the two germline ends. CDR3 size: 16 residues. Per the germline V gene, CDR1 is MRHNA and CDR2 is SNTAGT. The CDR3 sequence: CASILPSGTINQPQHF. The CDR3 nucleotides read TGTGCCAGCATCCTTCCGTCGGGGACTATCAATCAGCCCCAGCATTTT.

V is TRBV6-6 and J is TRBJ2-1, with TRBD1 matching over 9 bases. The CDR3 sequence is 15 residues long. V dropped 2 bases and J dropped 7; count of bases not matched to a gene: 6. CDR1 and CDR2 (germline): MNHNY, SVGAGI (reference sequence). The chain's CDR3 is CASSYEGTGKNEQFF. The CDR3, as DNA: TGTGCCAGCAGTTACGAAGGGACAGGGAAAAATGAGCAGTTCTTC.

This chain connects TRBV9 to TRBJ2-5; 7 bases agree with TRBD2. V dropped 1 base and J dropped 1; count of bases not matched to a gene: 4. Germline V gene data show CDR1 as SGDLS and CDR2 as YYNGEE. This CDR3 spans 15 amino acids. CDR3 protein: CASSVRGSFQETQYF. In DNA, the CDR3 is TGTGCCAGCAGCGTACGCGGGAGCTTCCAAGAGACCCAGTACTTC.

The chain has TRBV11-1 and TRBJ1-1; a weak D match, TRBD1 (5 bases). Germline V gene lookup returns CDR1 SGHAT and CDR2 FQDESV (reference sequence). The CDR3 has 14 residues. Between the trimmed V and J ends, which lost 2 bases and 3 bases, there was a span of 10 bases. The CDR3 region is CASSLTGPHTEAFF. In nucleotides, the CDR3 is TGTGCCAGCAGCTTAACGGGGCCCCACACTGAAGCTTTCTTT.

The chain joins TRBV7-2 to TRBJ2-3, with 8 bases that match TRBD2. V shed 6 bases, J shed 2 bases, and the junction held 4 bases outside the gene matches. CDR1 and CDR2 (germline): SGHTA, FQGNSA. This CDR3 region has 14 residues. The CDR3 DNA is TGTGCCAGCAGAAAGACTAGCGACACAGATACGCAGTATTTT. This gives the protein CASRKTSDTDTQYF.

The chain carries TRBV11-2 and TRBJ1-4, with no clear D. The CDR3 is 16 amino acids. Germline V lookup: CDR1 SGHAT, CDR2 FQNNGV. V was clipped by 5 bases and J by 0 bases, with 13 bases between them. As DNA, the CDR3 is TGTGCCAGCAGCCCCCGGCCCGTTGCAACTAATGAAAAACTGTTTTTT. It is translated as CASSPRPVATNEKLFF.

The chain recombines TRBV9 with TRBJ2-3, with a weak D call TRBD2 (5 bases). The CDR3 is made up of 16 amino acids. Trimming shortened V by 0 bases and J by 0 bases, and 11 bases separated the two germline ends. Per the germline V gene, CDR1 is SGDLS and CDR2 is YYNGEE. In nucleotides, the CDR3 is TGTGCCAGCAGCGTAGCGGGCGGGCAGAGCACAGATACGCAGTATTTT. Translated, it gives CASSVAGGQSTDTQYF.

This chain connects TRBV11-1 to TRBJ1-1; 8 nucleotides align to TRBD1. The CDR3 extends over 11 amino acids. Losses at the gene ends were 5 bases for V and 10 bases for J; bases not matched to a gene: 3. Germline assignment: CDR1 SGHAT and CDR2 FQDESV (reference sequence). The CDR3 loop reads CASSPGTGAFF. As DNA, the CDR3 is TGTGCCAGCAGCCCCGGGACAGGAGCTTTCTTT.

This rearrangement joins TRBV2 to TRBJ1-2; D might be TRBD1 (6 bases). CDR1 and CDR2 from the germline V gene are SNHLY and FYNNEI. Between the trimmed V and J ends, which lost 5 bases and 12 bases, there was a span of 19 bases. The CDR3 sequence is 13 residues long. The chain's CDR3 is CASSPTNREVNTF. CDR3 DNA sequence: TGTGCCAGCAGTCCTACTAACAGGGAAGTAAACACCTTC.

In DNA, the CDR3 is TGCGCCAGCAGCCTAGGGGTCCGGGACAGGGTGGAGACCCAGTACTTC. Its protein product is CASSLGVRDRVETQYF. This rearrangement joins TRBV4-1 to TRBJ2-5; 9 nucleotides line up with TRBD1. CDR1 and CDR2 from the germline V gene are MGHRA and YSYEKL. This CDR3 contains 16 residues. Germline trimming cut 4 bases from V and 5 bases from J; bases unmatched to any gene: 11.